A single sample is the source of the 27 T cell receptor beta chains below, sequenced in a study of T cells in Graves' hyperthyroidism and ophthalmopathy. TCR beta CDR3 regions were amplified from RNA transcripts. The HTBI primer set was used in a first-round RT-PCR of the TCR CDR3. TCRdb fed the multiplex PCR reads into MiXCR, producing one record per CDR3 protein. The table lists roughly 400,000 distinct CDR3 sequences, 11% to 15% of them singletons. Sequences were obtained from blood. All receptors come from a man over 45 with Graves' ophthalmopathy.

The V call is TRBV6-1, the J call TRBJ1-1; D is unresolved. V lost 6 bases, J lost 4 bases, and 15 bases lay in between. The germline gives CDR1 MNHNS, CDR2 SASEGT. CDR3 size: 14 residues. The CDR3 nucleotides read TGTGCCAGCAGGCGGGATTTTGGGGTCACTGAAGCTTTCTTT. Translation gives CASRRDFGVTEAFF.

This clonotype was seen a handful of times. This chain uses TRBV12-5 with TRBJ1-1; no definite D call. Germline CDR1 is LGHNT and CDR2 is FRNRAP. V lost 2 bases and J 3 bases, leaving 7 bases between the germline ends. This CDR3 is built from 13 residues. The CDR3 sequence: CASGLWVDTEAFF. In DNA form, the CDR3 reads TGTGCTAGTGGTTTGTGGGTGGACACTGAAGCTTTCTTT.

This clonotype was found once. J is TRBJ1-6 and V is TRBV7-9; 11 positions agree with TRBD1. Trimming took 9 bases from V and 10 from J; bases not matched to a gene: 8. Germline assignment: CDR1 SEHNR and CDR2 FQNEAQ (reference sequence). This CDR3 spans 14 amino acids. CDR3 region: CARSPGQGDSPLHF. The CDR3 DNA reads TGTGCCAGGAGCCCGGGACAGGGGGACTCACCCCTCCACTTT.

This clonotype appeared many times. The V call is TRBV12-3 or TRBV12-4, the J call TRBJ1-5; D is ambiguous. V lost 0 bases and J 6 bases, leaving 9 bases between the germline ends. This CDR3 comprises 14 residues. The CDR3 bases are TGTGCCAGCAGTTTAGCAGGCGGCGGTCAGCCCCAGCATTTT. Translated: CASSLAGGGQPQHF.

This clonotype showed up just a few times. The CDR3 DNA reads TGCAGCGTTGAAGAGACGACAGGGGGCGATTTAGCCAAAAACATTCAGTACTTC. As protein: CSVEETTGGDLAKNIQYF. J is TRBJ2-4 and V is TRBV29-1; 10 nucleotides match TRBD1. Trimming cost V 0 bases and J 0 bases; bases outside gene matches: 8. The CDR3 length is 18 residues. CDR1 SQVTM and CDR2 ANQGSEA come from the germline V gene. Supplemented by reference TRBV29-1 and TRBJ2-4, the full variable domain reads SAVISQKPSRDICQRGTSLTIQCQVDSQVTMMFWYRQQPGQSLTLIATANQGSEATYESGFVIDKFPISRPNLTFSTLTVSNMSPEDSSIYLCSVEETTGGDLAKNIQYFGAGTRLSVL.

This clonotype occurred many times. This chain connects TRBV24-1 to TRBJ2-5, with D possibly TRBD1 on 5 matching bases. With 3 bases removed from V and 0 bases from J, the gap between germline ends came to 10 bases. The CDR3 loop spans 15 amino acids. The germline CDR1 and CDR2 sequences are KGHDR and SFDVKD. CDR3 in amino acids: CATSDTRVYQETQYF. In DNA form, the CDR3 reads TGTGCCACCAGTGATACCAGGGTTTACCAAGAGACCCAGTACTTC.

This clonotype was seen at least ten times. V and J are TRBV6-1 and TRBJ1-6; no clear D. Deletions cut 6 bases from V and 8 bases from J, with 11 bases between. The germline CDR1 and CDR2 sequences are MNHNS and SASEGT. The CDR3 contains 13 residues. CDR3 sequence: CASRPTRDSPLHF. DNA for the CDR3: TGTGCCAGCAGGCCTACAAGGGATTCACCCCTCCACTTT.

The sample holds many counts of this clonotype. The V and J genes are TRBV7-3 and TRBJ1-1; D not certain. The V gene lost 4 bases and the J gene lost 4 bases, with 19 bases spanning the gap. This CDR3 region has 16 residues. Germline V gene sequence: CDR1 SGHTA, CDR2 FQGTGA. The CDR3 is CASSSRGRLGSTEAFF. In DNA form, the CDR3 reads TGTGCCAGCAGCTCGCGAGGGCGTCTGGGGAGCACTGAAGCTTTCTTT.

The gene calls are TRBV6-1 and TRBJ2-7; D is unclear. Trimming removed 5 bases at V and 5 bases at J, with 19 bases between. CDR1 and CDR2 from the germline V gene are MNHNS and SASEGT. This CDR3 has 15 amino acids. This chain's CDR3 is CASSQGGRLDHEQYF. CDR3 nucleotide sequence: TGTGCCAGCAGTCAAGGTGGACGTTTAGACCACGAGCAGTACTTC.

V gene TRBV20-1 combines with J gene TRBJ2-1; D remains unclear. The CDR3 covers 11 residues. Trimming removed 6 bases from V and 6 bases from J, with 9 bases in between. Germline CDR1 DFQATT, CDR2 SNEGSKA (reference sequence). CDR3 DNA: TGCAGTGCCCCGGACCCCAATGAGCAGTTCTTC. It translates to CSAPDPNEQFF.

This chain joins TRBV11-2 and TRBJ2-3, with 10 positions matching TRBD1. V gave up 5 bases and J gave up 2 bases; unmatched junction bases: 10. Germline CDR1 and CDR2: SGHAT and FQNNGV. CDR3 length equals 17 residues. CDR3 nucleotide sequence: TGTGCCAGCAGCCCCCGGGCCGGGACAGGGGACACAGATACGCAGTATTTT. Protein product: CASSPRAGTGDTDTQYF. The full variable domain, completed using reference TRBV11-2 and TRBJ2-3, is EAGVAQSPRYKIIEKRQSVAFWCNPISGHATLYWYQQILGQGPKLLIQFQNNGVVDDSQLPKDRFSAERLKGVDSTLKIQPAKLEDSAVYLCASSPRAGTGDTDTQYFGPGTRLTVL.

This clonotype showed up many times. The rearrangement links TRBV2 to TRBJ2-7; D might be TRBD1 (6 bases). Germline CDR1 reads SNHLY; CDR2 reads FYNNEI. V lost 4 bases to trimming and J lost 5 bases, with 18 bases between them. This CDR3 is 15 amino acids long. CDR3 sequence: CASSVQGPVVNEQYF. In nucleotides, the CDR3 is TGTGCCAGCAGTGTGCAGGGGCCCGTTGTAAACGAGCAGTACTTC.

This clonotype turned up a few times. Since a much larger clone is just one base distant, this may be a read error. This chain links TRBV27 with TRBJ2-1; D remains unclear. The CDR3 has 14 residues. Germline assignment: CDR1 MNHEY and CDR2 SMNVEV (reference sequence). Here the CDR3 DNA reads TGTGCCGGCAGTTTCGAAGGGACCTACAATGAGCAGTTCTTC. Residues: CAGSFEGTYNEQFF.

This clonotype was seen ten or more times. The V gene is TRBV11-2, the J gene TRBJ2-7, with 13 bases matching TRBD2. This CDR3 has 15 residues. V lost 3 bases and J lost 6; bases outside the gene matches: 5. The germline V gene has CDR1 SGHAT and CDR2 FQNNGV. CDR3 region: CASSFGLAGEVEQYF. The CDR3 coding sequence is TGTGCCAGCAGCTTTGGACTAGCGGGAGAGGTCGAGCAGTACTTC.

The table lists this clonotype with many counts. The CDR3 sequence: CASSANRIFLEKLFF. In nucleotides, the CDR3 is TGTGCCAGCAGTGCCAACAGGATCTTTCTTGAAAAACTGTTTTTT. The chain carries TRBV2 and TRBJ1-4; the D gene is possibly TRBD1 (5 bases). The CDR3 consists of 15 residues. Trimming removed 4 bases from V and 7 bases from J, with 16 bases in between. The germline CDR1 and CDR2 sequences are SNHLY and FYNNEI.

The chain uses TRBV9 and TRBJ2-5; D ambiguous. The germline V gene encodes CDR1 SGDLS and CDR2 YYNGEE. Trimming pared 3 bases from V and 5 bases from J, leaving 14 bases between. The CDR3 is 14 residues long. The CDR3 region is CASSASGVGETQYF. In DNA form, the CDR3 reads TGTGCCAGCAGCGCTTCAGGAGTCGGGGAGACCCAGTACTTC.

This clonotype has a count of ten or more. The gene calls are TRBV20-1 and TRBJ1-1; 9 positions agree with TRBD1. The germline CDR1 and CDR2 sequences are DFQATT and SNEGSKA (reference sequence). The CDR3 extends over 15 amino acids. Trimming cost V 1 base and J 8 bases; bases outside gene matches: 11. This chain's CDR3 is CSARALSGDREEAFF. Here the CDR3 DNA reads TGCAGTGCTAGAGCTTTATCGGGGGACAGGGAAGAAGCTTTCTTT.

The table lists this clonotype with many counts. The V call is TRBV3-1, the J call TRBJ2-6; D gene uncertain. Germline V gene sequence: CDR1 LGHDT, CDR2 YNNKEL (reference sequence). Trimming stripped 4 bases from V and 0 bases from J, with 7 bases between. This CDR3 has 15 residues. The CDR3 nucleotides read TGTGCCAGCAGCCTAGGGTTCTCTGGGGCCAACGTCCTGACTTTC. Translating it yields CASSLGFSGANVLTF.

The chain carries TRBV9 and TRBJ2-3; D is ambiguous. CDR1 and CDR2 (germline): SGDLS, YYNGEE. Trimming took 0 bases from V and 1 from J, leaving 12 bases between them. CDR3 length: 16 amino acids. CDR3 DNA: TGTGCCAGCAGCGTAGGGGTGGCGTATGGCACAGATACGCAGTATTTT. Translated: CASSVGVAYGTDTQYF. The full variable domain, rest sourced from reference TRBV9 and TRBJ2-3, is DSGVTQTPKHLITATGQRVTLRCSPRSGDLSVYWYQQSLDQGLQFLIQYYNGEERAKGNILERFSAQQFPDLHSELNLSSLELGDSALYFCASSVGVAYGTDTQYFGPGTRLTVL.

This clonotype was seen a few times. V and J are TRBV7-9 and TRBJ2-5; TRBD2 matches 10 bases. Germline-derived CDR1 and CDR2 are SEHNR and FQNEAQ (reference sequence). V lost 6 bases to trimming and J lost 1 base; unmatched junction nucleotides: 14. The CDR3 has 18 amino acids. Here the CDR3 reads CASRNGTWLAGVQETQYF. The CDR3 DNA sequence: TGTGCCAGCAGGAACGGGACGTGGCTAGCGGGAGTCCAAGAGACCCAGTACTTC.

This clonotype came up many times. The rearrangement joins TRBV11-2 to TRBJ2-5, with 9 positions matching TRBD2. Per the germline V gene, CDR1 is SGHAT and CDR2 is FQNNGV. The J segment lost 4 bases and the V segment lost 3 bases, leaving 6 bases of the junction unmatched. The length of the CDR3 is 15 residues. The CDR3 DNA reads as TGTGCCAGCAGCTTGCTCGAACTAGCGGGAGAGACCCAGTACTTC. Encoded protein: CASSLLELAGETQYF.

This clonotype was observed a few times. This chain connects TRBV19 to TRBJ2-5; TRBD1 might be the D (6 bases). Between the trimmed V and J ends, which lost 7 bases and 1 base, there was a span of 16 bases. This CDR3 comprises 15 residues. Germline loops: CDR1 LNHDA, CDR2 SQIVND (reference sequence). The CDR3 DNA is TGTGCCAGTAACCAACAGGGTACCCCCCAAGAGACCCAGTACTTC. Residues: CASNQQGTPQETQYF.

The sample holds a few counts of this clonotype. The V and J genes are TRBV19 and TRBJ2-2, with a weak D call TRBD2 (5 bases). There are 14 residues in the CDR3. CDR1 is LNHDA, CDR2 SQIVND, per germline (reference sequence). The V end was cut by 6 bases, the J end by 1 base, with 9 bases between. The chain's CDR3 is CASRVGVNTGELFF. In DNA form, the CDR3 reads TGTGCCAGTAGGGTGGGAGTGAACACCGGGGAGCTGTTTTTT.

The chain couples TRBV19 to TRBJ2-2, with TRBD2 matching over 9 bases. This CDR3 is 15 amino acids long. The V gene end was trimmed by 7 bases and the J gene end by 6 bases; junction bases not matched to a gene: 9. Germline V gene data show CDR1 as LNHDA and CDR2 as SQIVND (reference sequence). The CDR3 DNA reads as TGTGCCAGTACCCTATTAGCGGGAGCGGCCGGGGAGCTGTTTTTT. Residues: CASTLLAGAAGELFF.

About this clonotype: The junction shows a germline mismatch at one end, possibly a read error. The chain recombines TRBV4-1 with TRBJ2-7; 9 nucleotides align to TRBD2. Germline lookup yields CDR1 MGHRA and CDR2 YSYEKL. The CDR3 is made up of 15 amino acids. CDR3 DNA: TGCGCCAGCGGCCAAGCGGGGGGTGGCTCCTACGAGCAGTACTTC. Its translation is CASGQAGGGSYEQYF.

This clonotype was observed at least ten times. The rearrangement links TRBV20-1 to TRBJ2-1; 8 nucleotides agree with TRBD2. Germline loops: CDR1 DFQATT, CDR2 SNEGSKA (reference sequence). This CDR3 has 16 residues. V gave up 0 bases and J gave up 2 bases; unmatched junction bases: 6. CDR3 sequence: CSARDSGSGAYNEQFF. DNA of the CDR3: TGCAGTGCTAGAGATTCGGGTAGCGGGGCCTACAATGAGCAGTTCTTC.

This clonotype was counted at least ten times. The chain is built from TRBV29-1 and TRBJ1-1; D not resolved. Germline V lookup: CDR1 SQVTM, CDR2 ANQGSEA. Trimming took 5 bases from V and 0 from J, leaving 7 bases between them. CDR3 length equals 12 residues. CDR3 in DNA: TGCAGCGTTAGCACCCTGAACACTGAAGCTTTCTTT. It translates to CSVSTLNTEAFF.